The 15 T cell receptor beta chains listed next were all sequenced from one sample in a study of beta chain features in type 1 diabetes. All of the isolated RNA was reverse transcribed, so expressed TCRB transcripts were sequenced. Some clones are missing from TCRdb's copy, which holds only in-frame ones; the method was immunoSEQ multiplex PCR. The sample lists about 410,000 clones; around 14% were seen once. Input material: naive CD4+ T cells from blood. The receptor set was obtained from a man aged 30 to 45 in good health.

This clone was seen more than once but under ten times. The V gene is TRBV10-3, the J gene TRBJ2-3; TRBD2 matches at 7 bases. Trimming at V came to 10 bases and at J to 2 bases, leaving 12 bases not matched to a gene. The CDR3 sequence is 15 residues long. Germline assignment: CDR1 ENHRY and CDR2 SYGVKD. CDR3 region: CASRPAGSFTDTQYF. CDR3 in DNA: TGTGCCAGCCGGCCAGCGGGATCCTTCACAGATACGCAGTATTTT.

This clone turned up a few times. The gene calls are TRBV7-6 and TRBJ2-2, with D unclear. This CDR3 region has 13 residues. V was cut by 3 bases and J by 6 bases, with 8 bases left in between. In germline, CDR1 is SGHVS, CDR2 FNYEAQ. The CDR3 spells CASSFGVAGELFF. CDR3 DNA sequence: TGTGCCAGCAGCTTTGGTGTGGCCGGGGAGCTGTTTTTT.

V is TRBV9 and J is TRBJ1-1; D gene unclear. Germline V lookup: CDR1 SGDLS, CDR2 YYNGEE. V lost 0 bases to trimming and J lost 3 bases, with 12 bases between them. This CDR3 is built from 15 residues. CDR3 DNA sequence: TGTGCCAGCAGCGTAGGGCCAGGTTCGGACACTGAAGCTTTCTTT. Amino acids: CASSVGPGSDTEAFF. Full variable domain (remainder filled in from reference TRBV9 and TRBJ1-1): DSGVTQTPKHLITATGQRVTLRCSPRSGDLSVYWYQQSLDQGLQFLIQYYNGEERAKGNILERFSAQQFPDLHSELNLSSLELGDSALYFCASSVGPGSDTEAFFGQGTRLTVV.

This clone was picked up a small number of times. This sequence joins TRBV9 and TRBJ2-7; D assignment may be TRBD1 or TRBD2 (5 bases each). CDR3 length: 14 amino acids. From germline, CDR1 is SGDLS and CDR2 YYNGEE. The V end lost 0 bases, the J end lost 4 bases, and 11 bases lay between the germline ends. The CDR3 spells CASSVAGPEYEQYF. The CDR3 nucleotides read TGTGCCAGCAGCGTAGCGGGACCGGAGTACGAGCAGTACTTC.

The chain combines TRBV6-1 with TRBJ1-6, with D maybe TRBD1 (5 bases). V was trimmed by 3 bases and J by 9 bases, leaving 12 bases between them. The CDR3 is 14 amino acids. CDR1 MNHNS and CDR2 SASEGT come from the germline V gene. CDR3 region: CASSDRVPISPLHF. DNA for the CDR3: TGTGCCAGCAGTGACAGGGTGCCTATTTCACCCCTCCACTTT.

This clone was detected only a few times. J is TRBJ2-1 and V is TRBV7-3; 13 nucleotides agree with TRBD2. Germline V CDR1 and CDR2: SGHTA, FQGTGA. Trimming took 4 bases from V and 12 from J; bases not matched to a gene: 3. CDR3 size: 13 residues. The CDR3 sequence: CASSYGTSGTQFF. The DNA of the CDR3 is TGTGCCAGCAGCTACGGGACTAGCGGGACGCAGTTCTTC.

The J gene is TRBJ2-1, the V gene TRBV5-4, with 10 bases identical to TRBD2. Losses at the gene ends were 4 bases for V and 9 bases for J; bases not matched to a gene: 16. Germline lookup yields CDR1 SGHNT and CDR2 YYREEE (reference sequence). CDR3 length equals 17 residues. CDR3 in amino acids: CASSREGRASGSPEQFF. DNA of the CDR3: TGTGCCAGCAGCAGGGAGGGTAGGGCTAGCGGGAGTCCTGAGCAGTTCTTC.

This sequence joins TRBV15 and TRBJ2-3, with 12 bases aligning to TRBD2. The CDR3 has 18 residues. After removal of 1 base from V and 1 base from J, the junction contained 6 bases not matched to a gene. Germline loops: CDR1 LNHNV, CDR2 YYDKDF (reference sequence). CDR3 protein: CATSRGRLAGARTDTQYF. The CDR3 nucleotides are TGTGCCACCAGCAGAGGCCGACTAGCGGGGGCCCGCACAGATACGCAGTATTTT.

This clone turned up a few times. The sample carries other DNA sequences with the same CDR3. The genes are TRBV7-2 and TRBJ2-7; TRBD1 aligns across 8 bases. Unmatched junction bases numbered 3, after V lost 2 bases and J lost 3 bases. Germline CDR1 is SGHTA and CDR2 is FQGNSA. CDR3 length equals 14 residues. In DNA form, the CDR3 reads TGTGCCAGCAGCTTACGCAGGGGGCTCTACGAGCAGTACTTC. As protein: CASSLRRGLYEQYF.

Only a few counts were recorded for this clone. J is TRBJ1-3 and V is TRBV2; D not certain. V lost 7 bases and J lost 2, with 12 bases in between. The CDR3 is 14 amino acids. Germline loops: CDR1 SNHLY, CDR2 FYNNEI. The CDR3 here is CASTVEQTGNTIYF. The CDR3 bases are TGTGCCAGCACCGTAGAGCAGACTGGAAACACCATATATTTT.

This clone was detected a few times. The rearrangement uses TRBV30 and TRBJ1-4, with D unclear. The CDR3 is 13 amino acids. Trimming shortened V by 4 bases and J by 2 bases, and 8 bases separated the two germline ends. The germline V gene has CDR1 GTSNPN and CDR2 SVGIG (reference sequence). The CDR3 region is CAWTPGTNEKLFF. In DNA, the CDR3 is TGTGCCTGGACTCCGGGGACTAATGAAAAACTGTTTTTT.

Only a few counts were recorded for this clone. The CDR3 nucleotides are TGCAGCGTTGAGAATCGGGTCTTGAGGGGGAACACTGAAGCTTTCTTT. This encodes CSVENRVLRGNTEAFF. The chain joins TRBV29-1 to TRBJ1-1, with a tentative D call TRBD1 (5 bases). Germline CDR1 is SQVTM and CDR2 is ANQGSEA. The CDR3 spans 16 residues. V lost 3 bases and J 1 base, leaving 18 bases between the germline ends. Drawing the rest from reference TRBV29-1 and TRBJ1-1, the complete variable domain is SAVISQKPSRDICQRGTSLTIQCQVDSQVTMMFWYRQQPGQSLTLIATANQGSEATYESGFVIDKFPISRPNLTFSTLTVSNMSPEDSSIYLCSVENRVLRGNTEAFFGQGTRLTVV.

This sequence joins TRBV4-1 and TRBJ2-2; D is unclear. Trimming removed 0 bases at V and 1 base at J, with 6 bases between. This CDR3 region has 15 residues. Looked up from germline, CDR1 is MGHRA and CDR2 is YSYEKL. The chain's CDR3 is CASSQEGQNTGELFF. The CDR3 region has the DNA TGCGCCAGCAGCCAAGAGGGCCAGAACACCGGGGAGCTGTTTTTT.

The chain recombines TRBV9 with TRBJ1-1, with TRBD1 matching 7 bases. Germline V gene data show CDR1 as SGDLS and CDR2 as YYNGEE. Losses at the gene ends were 2 bases for V and 7 bases for J; bases not matched to a gene: 11. CDR3 length: 15 amino acids. This CDR3 is CASSVASQGYNEAFF. CDR3 nucleotide sequence: TGTGCCAGCAGCGTCGCATCACAGGGGTACAATGAAGCTTTCTTT. Combining the CDR3 with reference TRBV9 and TRBJ1-1 gives the whole variable domain DSGVTQTPKHLITATGQRVTLRCSPRSGDLSVYWYQQSLDQGLQFLIQYYNGEERAKGNILERFSAQQFPDLHSELNLSSLELGDSALYFCASSVASQGYNEAFFGQGTRLTVV.

This clone was recorded at least ten times. The V gene is TRBV10-3, the J gene TRBJ2-7, with D tentatively TRBD1 (6 bases). Germline CDR1 reads ENHRY; CDR2 reads SYGVKD. This CDR3 comprises 13 residues. V lost 6 bases and J 3 bases, leaving 12 bases between the germline ends. CDR3 loop: CAISEGEFYEQYF. Written as DNA, the CDR3 is TGTGCCATCAGCGAGGGGGAATTCTACGAGCAGTACTTC.